Below are 8 T cell receptor beta chains sequenced from a single sample in a study of blood T cell repertoires in COVID-19 (dated by TCRdb to about 2020). Library construction relied on the immunoSEQ multiplex PCR assay. Entries here come from immuneACCESS through TCRdb and include only in-frame sequences with V and J called. Some clones fail to appear in such tables; in the studies checked, an unresolved V gene covers under half of the shortfall, and the cause of the remainder is unknown. The sample records fewer than 300,000 clones, roughly 86% of which are singletons. Of the sample, 0.65% to 0.9% falls within the top ten clones. The sample comprised peripheral blood. The receptor set was obtained from a woman aged 30 to 39 with acute or convalescent COVID-19.

For this clone: A read error is likely, as this CDR3 ends without the conserved phenylalanine or tryptophan. The DNA is omitted, as the CDR3 cannot be located on it reliably, and the CDR3 follows TCRdb's listing. J is TRBJ1-5 and V is TRBV5-3. TRBV5-3 is noted as an ORF with a role that remains uncertain. 16 amino acids form the CDR3, both terminal residues included. CDR3 sequence reads: CARSLTNQPQRLNPAA.

This sequence joins TRBV19 and TRBJ2-5, with 8 bases matching TRBD1. V trimming: 4 bases; J trimming: 1 base; junction bases outside the gene matches: 5. This CDR3 is built from 15 residues. Germline V CDR1 and CDR2: LNHDA, SQIVND (reference sequence). The CDR3 region is CASSTRQGIQETQYF. CDR3 DNA sequence: TGTGCCAGTAGTACTAGACAGGGGATCCAAGAGACCCAGTACTTC. Full variable domain (outside the CDR3, taken from reference TRBV19 and TRBJ2-5): DGGITQSPKYLFRKEGQNVTLSCEQNLNHDAMYWYRQDPGQGLRLIYYSQIVNDFQKGDIAEGYSVSREKKESFPLTVTSAQKNPTAFYLCASSTRQGIQETQYFGPGTRLLVL.

CDR3 residues: CASSYGTSLITDTQYF. The CDR3 DNA follows: TGTGCCAGCAGTTACGGGACTAGCCTCATCACAGATACGCAGTATTTT. The chain links TRBV6-2 or TRBV6-3 to TRBJ2-3, with 9 nucleotides matching TRBD2. The CDR3 covers 16 residues. Germline CDR1 and CDR2: MNHEY and SVGEGT. The V gene end was trimmed by 2 bases and the J gene end by 2 bases; junction bases not matched to a gene: 5.

Concerning this clone itself: Other nucleotide sequences in the sample specify the same CDR3. The chain recombines TRBV25-1 with TRBJ2-7; D is unresolved. Germline V gene lookup returns CDR1 MGHDK and CDR2 SYGVNS. There are 14 residues in the CDR3. V lost 0 bases and J lost 3, with 9 bases in between. Here the CDR3 reads CASSEYGRNYEQYF. CDR3 sequence (DNA): TGTGCCAGCAGTGAATACGGCAGGAACTACGAGCAGTACTTC.

This rearrangement joins TRBV29-1 to TRBJ2-7, with D maybe TRBD1 (6 bases). CDR3 length: 13 amino acids. The germline CDR1 and CDR2 sequences are SQVTM and ANQGSEA. V lost 0 bases and J lost 3, with 9 bases in between. CDR3 sequence reads: CSVEEIRGYEQYF. DNA of the CDR3: TGCAGCGTTGAAGAAATCAGGGGCTACGAGCAGTACTTC.

J is TRBJ2-1 and V is TRBV4-3, with TRBD2 matching over 13 bases. This CDR3 has 21 amino acids. J was trimmed by 3 bases and V by 4 bases; bases with no gene match: 18. Germline CDR1 and CDR2: LGHNA and YSLEER. This CDR3 reads CASSRSSLRGLAGPLYNEQFF. CDR3 in DNA: TGCGCCAGCAGCCGAAGTTCCCTACGGGGACTAGCGGGACCCCTCTACAATGAGCAGTTCTTC.

This sequence joins TRBV5-1 and TRBJ2-2; D is unresolved. V lost 2 bases and J 0 bases, leaving 8 bases between the germline ends. The germline CDR1 and CDR2 sequences are SGHRS and YFSETQ. The CDR3 length is 15 residues. DNA of the CDR3: TGCGCCAGCAGCTTTGGCCGAACGAACACCGGGGAGCTGTTTTTT. Translated, it gives CASSFGRTNTGELFF.

This chain links TRBV29-1 with TRBJ2-3; D may be TRBD1 (6 bases). V shed 6 bases and J shed 0 bases, with 13 bases lying between them. CDR1 is SQVTM and CDR2 is ANQGSEA in the germline V gene. CDR3 size: 14 residues. This chain's CDR3 is CSVVTGSSTDTQYF. DNA of the CDR3: TGCAGCGTCGTGACAGGATCTAGCACAGATACGCAGTATTTT.